The subject of this entry is one TCR beta chain. The CDR3 totals 13 residues. The V and J ends lost 2 bases and 9 bases respectively, with 11 bases between them. Data came from immunoSEQ multiplex PCR; TCRdb stores just in-frame clones and leaves some out. In the table there are roughly 290,000 clones, around four fifths of which are singletons. This entry is derived from a study of blood T cell repertoires in COVID-19. The specimen sequenced was peripheral blood. This receptor was taken from a woman aged 50 to 60 with active or convalescent COVID-19. V usage is TRBV12-3 or TRBV12-4 and J usage is TRBJ1-5; unclear D gene. CDR3 residues: CASSLSASGPQHF. The CDR3 nucleotides are TGTGCCAGCAGTTTATCGGCCTCAGGGCCCCAGCATTTT.